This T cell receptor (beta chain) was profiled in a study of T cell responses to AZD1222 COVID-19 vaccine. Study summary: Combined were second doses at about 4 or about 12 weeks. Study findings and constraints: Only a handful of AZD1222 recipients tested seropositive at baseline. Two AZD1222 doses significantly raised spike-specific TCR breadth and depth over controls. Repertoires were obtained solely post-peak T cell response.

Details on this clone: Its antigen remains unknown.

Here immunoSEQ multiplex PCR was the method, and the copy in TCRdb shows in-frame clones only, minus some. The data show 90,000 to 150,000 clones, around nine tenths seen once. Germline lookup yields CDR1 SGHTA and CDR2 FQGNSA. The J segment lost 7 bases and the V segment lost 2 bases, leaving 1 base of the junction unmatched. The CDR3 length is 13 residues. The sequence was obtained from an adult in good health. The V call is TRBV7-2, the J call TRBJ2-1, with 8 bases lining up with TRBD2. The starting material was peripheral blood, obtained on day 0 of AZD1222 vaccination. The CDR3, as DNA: TGTGCCAGCAGCTTAAGCGGGAGAAATGAGCAGTTCTTC. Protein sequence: CASSLSGRNEQFF.